Listed below are T cell receptor beta chains from one sample, sequenced in a study of T cell changes during pregnancy in multiple sclerosis. Assay used: immunoSEQ multiplex PCR; TCRdb lists only in-frame clones, some missing. The repertoire holds around 80,000 clones, with about 90% as singletons. The specimen was peripheral blood, collected before pregnancy. These receptors originate from a female donor with multiple sclerosis, enrolled in a pregnancy study. Both conserved end residues are trimmed from each CDR3. The size entry is marked missing in some rows and otherwise reads once, few, many or a size class.

CDR3aa: ASSVGQSSYEQY; abundance: NA; v_gene: TRBV9; j_gene: TRBJ2-7
CDR3aa: ASSDRPAYNEQF; abundance: NA; v_gene: TRBV6-1; j_gene: TRBJ2-1
CDR3aa: ASSGSVYTQY; abundance: NA; v_gene: TRBV2; j_gene: TRBJ2-3
CDR3aa: ASSLAPWERGSTGELF; abundance: NA; v_gene: TRBV7-8; j_gene: TRBJ2-2
CDR3aa: ASSPPDSPFTDTQY; abundance: NA; v_gene: TRBV19; j_gene: TRBJ2-3
CDR3aa: ASSIDLGEGTYEQY; abundance: NA; v_gene: TRBV19; j_gene: TRBJ2-7
CDR3aa: ASSSLRQGRRSPLH; abundance: NA; v_gene: TRBV11-2; j_gene: TRBJ1-6
CDR3aa: ASSHPSGRGGGYEQY; abundance: NA; v_gene: TRBV4-1; j_gene: TRBJ2-7
CDR3aa: ATSSSKGGPYGYT; abundance: NA; v_gene: TRBV15; j_gene: TRBJ1-2
CDR3aa: ASSTGGARSPLH; abundance: once; v_gene: TRBV19; j_gene: TRBJ1-6
CDR3aa: ASSGTRGTGENEKLF; abundance: NA; v_gene: TRBV5-5; j_gene: TRBJ1-4
CDR3aa: ASSLPSGGGWTDTQY; abundance: NA; v_gene: TRBV28; j_gene: TRBJ2-3
CDR3aa: ASKMGGPISETQY; abundance: NA; v_gene: TRBV19; j_gene: TRBJ2-5
CDR3aa: ASRDSYNSPLH; abundance: once; v_gene: TRBV2; j_gene: TRBJ1-6
CDR3aa: ASTQGRLRLGDEQF; abundance: NA; v_gene: TRBV7-8; j_gene: TRBJ2-1
CDR3aa: ASKTSGDGYT; abundance: NA; v_gene: TRBV19; j_gene: TRBJ1-2
CDR3aa: ASSPALLTSGGNEQF; abundance: NA; v_gene: TRBV7-3; j_gene: TRBJ2-1
CDR3aa: ASSVSSGVVTYEQY; abundance: NA; v_gene: TRBV27; j_gene: TRBJ2-7
CDR3aa: SGAEEYEQY; abundance: NA; v_gene: TRBV29-1; j_gene: TRBJ2-7
CDR3aa: ASSLFSGGTQETQY; abundance: NA; v_gene: TRBV7-8; j_gene: TRBJ2-5
CDR3aa: ASSIRGSNNEKLF; abundance: once; v_gene: TRBV19; j_gene: TRBJ1-4
CDR3aa: ASRRGGAGNTIY; abundance: NA; v_gene: TRBV7-2; j_gene: TRBJ1-3
CDR3aa: ASGLVGENNEQF; abundance: NA; v_gene: TRBV12-5; j_gene: TRBJ2-1
CDR3aa: ASGFANPGDTQY; abundance: NA; v_gene: TRBV12-5; j_gene: TRBJ2-3
CDR3aa: ASSPRSTEKQY; abundance: once; v_gene: TRBV7-8; j_gene: TRBJ2-7
CDR3aa: ASSHAPGLAVQETQY; abundance: NA; v_gene: TRBV14; j_gene: TRBJ2-5
CDR3aa: ASSLLPGQLHSPLH; abundance: few; v_gene: TRBV27; j_gene: TRBJ1-6
CDR3aa: ASSGDSPGQANTGELF; abundance: NA; v_gene: TRBV2; j_gene: TRBJ2-2
CDR3aa: SVPTNYGYT; abundance: few; v_gene: TRBV29-1; j_gene: TRBJ1-2
CDR3aa: ASSRTDVYNEQF; abundance: NA; v_gene: TRBV5-4; j_gene: TRBJ2-1
CDR3aa: ASSLPGQPQH; abundance: NA; v_gene: TRBV27; j_gene: TRBJ1-5
CDR3aa: ASSYEGLLTDTQY; abundance: NA; v_gene: TRBV6-5; j_gene: TRBJ2-3
CDR3aa: SAIEGGETQY; abundance: NA; v_gene: TRBV29-1; j_gene: TRBJ2-5
CDR3aa: ASSSDRVNIDTQY; abundance: NA; v_gene: TRBV7-7; j_gene: TRBJ2-3
CDR3aa: ASSLGYFGGEDTEAF; abundance: NA; v_gene: TRBV7-6; j_gene: TRBJ1-1
CDR3aa: ASSLEAGWVTEAF; abundance: NA; v_gene: TRBV5-5; j_gene: TRBJ1-1
CDR3aa: ASSLFSGSSTEAF; abundance: NA; v_gene: TRBV5-6; j_gene: TRBJ1-1
CDR3aa: ASYPSSGMGGRSVQY; abundance: NA; v_gene: TRBV27; j_gene: TRBJ2-7
CDR3aa: ASSLAGSETQY; abundance: NA; v_gene: TRBV4-1; j_gene: TRBJ2-5
CDR3aa: ASSLVAGIAYEQY; abundance: NA; v_gene: TRBV7-6; j_gene: TRBJ2-7